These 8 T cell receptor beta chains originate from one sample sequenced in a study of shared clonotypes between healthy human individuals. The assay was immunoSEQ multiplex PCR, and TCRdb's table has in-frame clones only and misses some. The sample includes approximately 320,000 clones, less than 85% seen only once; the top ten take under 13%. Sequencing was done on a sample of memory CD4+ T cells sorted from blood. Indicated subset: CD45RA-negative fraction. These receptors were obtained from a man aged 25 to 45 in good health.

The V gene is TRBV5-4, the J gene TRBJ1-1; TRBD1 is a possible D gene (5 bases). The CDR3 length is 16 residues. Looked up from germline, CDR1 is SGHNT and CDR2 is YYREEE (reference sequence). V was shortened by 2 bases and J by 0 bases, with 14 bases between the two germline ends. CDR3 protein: CASSLSWGMMNTEAFF. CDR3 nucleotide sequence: TGTGCCAGCAGCTTATCGTGGGGGATGATGAACACTGAAGCTTTCTTT. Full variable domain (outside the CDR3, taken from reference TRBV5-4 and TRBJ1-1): ETGVTQSPTHLIKTRGQQVTLRCSSQSGHNTVSWYQQALGQGPQFIFQYYREEENGRGNFPPRFSGLQFPNYSSELNVNALELDDSALYLCASSLSWGMMNTEAFFGQGTRLTVV.

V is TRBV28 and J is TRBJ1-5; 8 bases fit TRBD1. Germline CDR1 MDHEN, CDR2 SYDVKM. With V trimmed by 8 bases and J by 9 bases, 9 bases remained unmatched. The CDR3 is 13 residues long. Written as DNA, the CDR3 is TGTGCCAGCTTAGACAGGGACAGGTGGCCCCAGCATTTT. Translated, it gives CASLDRDRWPQHF.

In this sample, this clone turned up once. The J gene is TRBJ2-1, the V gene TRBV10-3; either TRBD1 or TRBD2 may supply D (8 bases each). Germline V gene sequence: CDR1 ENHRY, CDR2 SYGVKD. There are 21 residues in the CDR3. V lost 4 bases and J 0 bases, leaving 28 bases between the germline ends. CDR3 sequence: CAISGPLRGREADPSYNEQFF. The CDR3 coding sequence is TGTGCCATCAGTGGACCCCTCAGGGGGCGGGAGGCCGACCCCTCCTACAATGAGCAGTTCTTC.

The CDR3 protein is CASSDSPDRGFQETQYF. The CDR3 region has the DNA TGTGCCAGCAGTGATAGTCCAGACAGGGGCTTCCAAGAGACCCAGTACTTC. The chain couples TRBV6-1 to TRBJ2-5; 8 nucleotides match TRBD1. CDR3 length: 17 residues. Germline loops: CDR1 MNHNS, CDR2 SASEGT. V shed 3 bases and J 1 base; nucleotides not matched to a gene: 10.

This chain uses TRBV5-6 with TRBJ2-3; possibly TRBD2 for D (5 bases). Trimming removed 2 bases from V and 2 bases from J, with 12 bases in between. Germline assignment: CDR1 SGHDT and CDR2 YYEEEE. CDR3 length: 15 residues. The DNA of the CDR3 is TGTGCCAGCAGCTTCGGAGCGGAGATCACAGATACGCAGTATTTT. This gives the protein CASSFGAEITDTQYF. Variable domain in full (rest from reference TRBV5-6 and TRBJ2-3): DAGVTQSPTHLIKTRGQQVTLRCSPKSGHDTVSWYQQALGQGPQFIFQYYEEEERQRGNFPDRFSGHQFPNYSSELNVNALLLGDSALYLCASSFGAEITDTQYFGPGTRLTVL.

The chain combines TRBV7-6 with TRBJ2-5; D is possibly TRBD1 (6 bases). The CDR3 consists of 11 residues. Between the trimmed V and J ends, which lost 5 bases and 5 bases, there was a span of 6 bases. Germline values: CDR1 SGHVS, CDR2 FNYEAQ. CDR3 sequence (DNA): TGTGCCAGCAGCCAGGGGGAGACCCAGTACTTC. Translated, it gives CASSQGETQYF.

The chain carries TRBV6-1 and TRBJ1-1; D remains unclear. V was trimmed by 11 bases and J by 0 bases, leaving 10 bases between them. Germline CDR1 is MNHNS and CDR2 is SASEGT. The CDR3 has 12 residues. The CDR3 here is CAAGLMNTEAFF. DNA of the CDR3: TGTGCCGCCGGCCTGATGAACACTGAAGCTTTCTTT.

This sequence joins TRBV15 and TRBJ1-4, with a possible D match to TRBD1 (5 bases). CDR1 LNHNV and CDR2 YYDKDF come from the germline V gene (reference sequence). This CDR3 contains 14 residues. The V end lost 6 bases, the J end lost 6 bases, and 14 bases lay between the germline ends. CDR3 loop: CATSIGVRDEKLFF. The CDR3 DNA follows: TGTGCCACCAGTATAGGGGTTCGAGATGAAAAACTGTTTTTT.